These 27 T cell receptor beta chains were sequenced from one sample in a study of OX40 agonist ivuxolimab in advanced cancers. This table comes from immunoSEQ multiplex PCR, and its TCRdb copy is limited to in-frame clones, with some not included. The sample has about 43,000 clones; 80% are singletons. Sample: CD4+ or CD8+ T cells sorted from blood, taken in a trial of the OX40 agonist ivuxolimab. These receptors originate from an adult with an advanced solid tumor such as melanoma, head and neck, liver or kidney cancer.

The gene calls are TRBV2 and TRBJ2-7; D remains ambiguous. Germline loops: CDR1 SNHLY, CDR2 FYNNEI. V gave up 7 bases and J gave up 2 bases, with 6 bases separating them. CDR3 size: 11 residues. The CDR3 sequence is CASKETYEQYF. The DNA for the CDR3 is TGTGCCAGCAAGGAGACCTACGAGCAGTACTTC.

The CDR3: CASSSLLDRKSSGANVLTF. The CDR3 DNA sequence: TGTGCCAGCAGCTCCCTCCTGGACAGAAAGAGTTCTGGGGCCAACGTCCTGACTTTC. The chain recombines TRBV7-2 with TRBJ2-6, with a weak D call TRBD1 (6 bases). CDR1 is SGHTA and CDR2 is FQGNSA in the germline V gene. The CDR3 loop spans 19 amino acids. Trimming pared 4 bases from V and 1 base from J, leaving 20 bases between.

The chain links TRBV29-1 to TRBJ1-1; D ambiguous. Looked up from germline, CDR1 is SQVTM and CDR2 is ANQGSEA. Trimming left V 0 bases short and J 11 bases short, with 16 bases between. The CDR3 has 13 amino acids. CDR3 loop: CSVEDLREAGAFF. CDR3 DNA: TGCAGCGTTGAAGATCTGAGGGAGGCGGGGGCTTTCTTT.

V gene TRBV7-9 combines with J gene TRBJ2-7, with D unresolved. This CDR3 comprises 12 residues. V lost 3 bases and J 3 bases, leaving 6 bases between the germline ends. From germline, CDR1 is SEHNR and CDR2 FQNEAQ (reference sequence). The CDR3, as DNA: TGTGCCAGCAGCTTTGTAAACTACGAGCAGTACTTC. Residues: CASSFVNYEQYF.

The chain combines TRBV6-4 with TRBJ1-2; D is uncertain. The CDR3 runs to 12 residues. Germline CDR1 MRHNA, CDR2 SNTAGT. Trimming took 7 bases from V and 1 from J, leaving 7 bases between them. The chain's CDR3 is CASIGDNYGYTF. For the CDR3, the DNA is TGTGCCAGCATTGGGGATAACTATGGCTACACCTTC.

The rearrangement uses TRBV6-6 and TRBJ2-1; D may match TRBD1 or TRBD2 (5 bases each). The V gene lost 2 bases and the J gene lost 3 bases, with 8 bases spanning the gap. Germline assignment: CDR1 MNHNY and CDR2 SVGAGI (reference sequence). The CDR3 totals 14 residues. CDR3 residues: CASSYRDGYNEQFF. The DNA for the CDR3 is TGTGCCAGCAGTTACCGGGACGGCTACAATGAGCAGTTCTTC.

The CDR3 reads CASSPWGTHWEQFF. CDR3 in DNA: TGTGCCAGCAGCCCCTGGGGTACCCACTGGGAGCAGTTCTTC. The chain has TRBV6-5 and TRBJ2-1; D not certain. The V end was cut by 6 bases, the J end by 10 bases, with 19 bases between. The CDR3 loop spans 14 amino acids. Germline loops: CDR1 MNHEY, CDR2 SVGAGI.

The V call is TRBV19, the J call TRBJ2-1; 8 nucleotides align to TRBD2. Germline V CDR1 and CDR2: LNHDA, SQIVND (reference sequence). The ends lost 5 bases at V and 8 bases at J; junction bases unmatched: 11. This CDR3 is built from 15 residues. CDR3 in DNA: TGTGCCAGTAGTGCTACTAGCGGAGGAGGGCATGAGCAGTTCTTC. Translating gives CASSATSGGGHEQFF.

The chain links TRBV6-1 to TRBJ1-1; D is unresolved. V was pared by 10 bases and J by 4 bases, with 19 bases between. The CDR3 runs to 14 residues. Germline values: CDR1 MNHNS, CDR2 SASEGT. The CDR3 is CATTGYGLATEAFF. The CDR3 DNA reads as TGTGCCACAACCGGCTACGGTTTGGCCACTGAAGCTTTCTTT.

V is TRBV11-2 and J is TRBJ2-1, with TRBD2 matching over 9 bases. The ends lost 3 bases at V and 4 bases at J; junction bases unmatched: 7. Germline CDR1 is SGHAT and CDR2 is FQNNGV. The CDR3 loop spans 16 amino acids. The CDR3 region is CASSLLAGVGYNEQFF. In DNA, the CDR3 is TGTGCCAGCAGCTTGTTAGCGGGAGTGGGTTACAATGAGCAGTTCTTC.

By sample fraction, this clone is medium-sized. This chain connects TRBV5-1 to TRBJ1-1; no reliable D call. The length of the CDR3 is 13 residues. Germline-derived CDR1 and CDR2 are SGHRS and YFSETQ. V was shortened by 4 bases and J by 8 bases, with 15 bases between the two germline ends. CDR3 DNA sequence: TGCGCCAGCAGCGACCCTGGGTTGGGGGAAGCTTTCTTT. Protein sequence: CASSDPGLGEAFF.

This chain connects TRBV7-2 to TRBJ2-1; TRBD2 matches at 7 bases. There are 15 residues in the CDR3. The J segment lost 7 bases and the V segment lost 1 base, leaving 7 bases of the junction unmatched. Germline assignment: CDR1 SGHTA and CDR2 FQGNSA. As DNA, the CDR3 is TGTGCCAGCAGCTTAGACGGTCGGGAGGTTAATGAGCAGTTCTTC. It yields the protein CASSLDGREVNEQFF.

This clone was seen only once. The chain uses TRBV5-8 and TRBJ2-5; D may be TRBD1 or TRBD2 (5 bases each). Germline CDR1 is SGHTS and CDR2 is YDEGEE. The CDR3 has 14 amino acids. Trimming stripped 4 bases from V and 9 bases from J, with 19 bases between. CDR3 amino acids: CASSLGTEVWAQYF. DNA for the CDR3: TGTGCCAGCAGCCTAGGGACGGAGGTTTGGGCCCAGTACTTC.

The V call is TRBV15, the J call TRBJ2-7; TRBD2 might be the D (5 bases). The CDR3 length is 15 residues. V was shortened by 2 bases and J by 4 bases, with 15 bases between the two germline ends. Germline V lookup: CDR1 LNHNV, CDR2 YYDKDF (reference sequence). The CDR3 DNA reads as TGTGCCACCAGCAGACAAAGACATGGACTTTACGAGCAGTACTTC. This encodes CATSRQRHGLYEQYF.

The chain joins TRBV11-2 to TRBJ1-2; a weak D match, TRBD1 (5 bases). Germline CDR1 and CDR2: SGHAT and FQNNGV. This CDR3 contains 14 residues. V shed 5 bases and J shed 3 bases, with 13 bases lying between them. This CDR3 is CASSRDWDDYGYTF. The CDR3 bases are TGTGCCAGCAGCCGTGACTGGGACGACTATGGCTACACCTTC.

The chain joins TRBV5-6 to TRBJ2-1, with D possibly TRBD2 on 6 matching bases. The V gene's germline CDR1 is SGHDT and CDR2 YYEEEE. Trimming took 2 bases from V and 9 from J, leaving 21 bases between them. This CDR3 region has 16 residues. CDR3 amino acids: CASSLVGGWRVVEQFF. In nucleotides, the CDR3 is TGTGCCAGCAGCTTAGTAGGAGGGTGGAGAGTGGTTGAGCAGTTCTTC. The full variable domain, completed using reference TRBV5-6 and TRBJ2-1, is DAGVTQSPTHLIKTRGQQVTLRCSPKSGHDTVSWYQQALGQGPQFIFQYYEEEERQRGNFPDRFSGHQFPNYSSELNVNALLLGDSALYLCASSLVGGWRVVEQFFGPGTRLTVL.

This sequence joins TRBV2 and TRBJ2-7; possible D gene TRBD1, 6 bases. V gave up 8 bases and J gave up 4 bases, with 18 bases separating them. CDR1 is SNHLY and CDR2 is FYNNEI in the germline V gene. This CDR3 contains 14 residues. CDR3 protein: CASGTRTVPYEQYF. CDR3 nucleotides: TGTGCCAGCGGGACCCGGACAGTTCCATACGAGCAGTACTTC.

V and J are TRBV28 and TRBJ1-6, with 8 bases that match TRBD1. J lost 2 bases, V lost 7 bases, and 10 bases had no gene match. The CDR3 runs to 17 residues. Germline CDR1 is MDHEN and CDR2 is SYDVKM. The CDR3 region is CASTTSGTGAYNSPLHF. CDR3 DNA: TGTGCCAGCACTACATCTGGGACAGGAGCCTATAATTCACCCCTCCACTTT. The whole variable domain, remainder taken from reference TRBV28 and TRBJ1-6, is DVKVTQSSRYLVKRTGEKVFLECVQDMDHENMFWYRQDPGLGLRLIYFSYDVKMKEKGDIPEGYSVSREKKERFSLILESASTNQTSMYLCASTTSGTGAYNSPLHFGNGTRLTVT.

In this sample, this clone turned up once. The genes are TRBV19 and TRBJ1-2; weak D call: TRBD1 (5 bases). CDR3 size: 17 residues. CDR1 is LNHDA, CDR2 SQIVND, per germline (reference sequence). V was pared by 5 bases and J by 4 bases, with 23 bases between. The DNA for the CDR3 is TGTGCCAGTAGTTTGACAGAAAGTGTTGCCTTAGGCTATGGCTACACCTTC. Translating gives CASSLTESVALGYGYTF.

The V gene is TRBV30, the J gene TRBJ1-2; the D is unclear. Germline assignment: CDR1 GTSNPN and CDR2 SVGIG (reference sequence). The CDR3 extends over 14 amino acids. V lost 2 bases and J lost 7, with 17 bases in between. CDR3 nucleotide sequence: TGTGCCTGGAGTAAAGGTAACCGCGGGTCTGGCTACACCTTC. It yields the protein CAWSKGNRGSGYTF.

The rearrangement joins TRBV27 to TRBJ2-7; 7 bases match TRBD2. Germline V CDR1 and CDR2: MNHEY, SMNVEV (reference sequence). CDR3 length: 13 amino acids. The trim removed 6 bases at V and 6 bases at J, leaving 8 bases unmatched. The CDR3 sequence is CASRTGGGFEQYF. The CDR3, as DNA: TGTGCCAGCAGGACTGGGGGGGGATTCGAGCAGTACTTC.

The chain combines TRBV30 with TRBJ2-1; 8 positions agree with TRBD2. The CDR3 is 14 amino acids. Unmatched junction bases numbered 7, after V lost 3 bases and J lost 6 bases. Germline V gene sequence: CDR1 GTSNPN, CDR2 SVGIG (reference sequence). The CDR3 DNA is TGTGCCTGGAGGGAAGGCGGGGGGATCAATGAGCAGTTCTTC. Protein product: CAWREGGGINEQFF.

The V call is TRBV19, the J call TRBJ1-3; D unclear. Germline CDR1 is LNHDA and CDR2 is SQIVND (reference sequence). The CDR3 is 15 residues long. V dropped 4 bases and J dropped 0 bases, with 10 bases sitting between them. Here the CDR3 DNA reads TGTGCCAGTAGTAGGAAGCCTTACTCTGGAAACACCATATATTTT. As protein: CASSRKPYSGNTIYF.

J is TRBJ2-1 and V is TRBV7-2; 8 positions match TRBD2. The CDR3 has 15 residues. Germline V gene sequence: CDR1 SGHTA, CDR2 FQGNSA. V shed 5 bases, J shed 7 bases, and the junction held 10 bases outside the gene matches. The CDR3 spells CASSPGSGRLNEQFF. CDR3 DNA sequence: TGTGCCAGCAGCCCGGGGAGCGGGAGATTAAATGAGCAGTTCTTC. The full variable domain, its missing parts supplied by reference TRBV7-2 and TRBJ2-1, is GAGVSQSPSNKVTEKGKDVELRCDPISGHTALYWYRQSLGQGLEFLIYFQGNSAPDKSGLPSDRFSAERTGGSVSTLTIQRTQQEDSAVYLCASSPGSGRLNEQFFGPGTRLTVL.

There are many counts of this clone. The V and J genes are TRBV2 and TRBJ2-7; TRBD1 matches 9 bases. Losses at the gene ends were 3 bases for V and 6 bases for J; bases not matched to a gene: 9. Per germline, CDR1 SNHLY and CDR2 FYNNEI. This CDR3 is 15 amino acids long. This CDR3 reads CASSESPGQGFEQYF. In nucleotides, the CDR3 is TGTGCCAGCAGTGAGTCTCCGGGACAGGGTTTCGAGCAGTACTTC.

The chain links TRBV30 to TRBJ2-2; TRBD2 might be the D (6 bases). The germline CDR1 and CDR2 sequences are GTSNPN and SVGIG (reference sequence). This CDR3 is built from 16 residues. Trimming pared 2 bases from V and 5 bases from J, leaving 18 bases between. In DNA, the CDR3 is TGTGCCTGGAGTCCCGGGGGTTTTGGGGTAACCGGGGAGCTGTTTTTT. The encoded protein is CAWSPGGFGVTGELFF. Full variable domain (remainder filled in from reference TRBV30 and TRBJ2-2): SQTIHQWPATLVQPVGSPLSLECTVEGTSNPNLYWYRQAAGRGLQLLFYSVGIGQISSEVPQNLSASRPQDRQFILSSKKLLLSDSGFYLCAWSPGGFGVTGELFFGEGSRLTVL.

The chain recombines TRBV9 with TRBJ1-3, with D unclear. V lost 0 bases to trimming and J lost 2 bases, with 15 bases between them. This CDR3 has 17 residues. Germline V lookup: CDR1 SGDLS, CDR2 YYNGEE. This chain's CDR3 is CASSVGGSTRPGNTIYF. The CDR3 DNA reads as TGTGCCAGCAGCGTAGGGGGATCGACAAGACCTGGAAACACCATATATTTT.